This T cell receptor (beta chain) comes out of a study of regulatory T cells in long-lasting Graves disease. With iRepertoire HTBI primers and Arm-PCR of CDR3 regions, TCR beta libraries were built. TCRdb re-derived calls from the multiplex PCR reads in MiXCR, one entry per CDR3 protein. The table lists 350,000 to 450,000 distinct CDR3 sequences, approximately 22% of them singletons. The time point denotes: persistent/refractory GD, antithyroid drugs over 5 years with positive TRAb. PBMC-extracted RNA yielded the TCR library. The CDR3 runs to 11 residues. Per the germline V gene, CDR1 is MDHEN and CDR2 is SYDVKM. Trimming took 4 bases from V and 15 from J, leaving 10 bases between them. This clonotype was seen repeatedly, ten times or more.

The V and J genes are TRBV28 and TRBJ1-6; D gene ambiguous. The receptor was derived from a female donor with Graves disease. The sequencing here drew on peripheral blood mononuclear cells (PBMCs), taken when the disease was refractory, from a patient treated with antithyroid drugs. The CDR3 spells CASSSADYLHF. CDR3 in DNA: TGTGCCAGCAGTTCCGCTGATTACCTCCACTTT.